The 20 T cell receptor beta chains listed next were all sequenced from one sample in a study of identifying expanded T cells in peripheral blood. Data came from immunoSEQ multiplex PCR; TCRdb stores just in-frame clones and leaves some out. Of fewer than 65,000 clones listed, 80% to 90% are singletons. Sequencing used blood. The receptors originated from a person aged 18 to 69 in good health.

The CDR3 nucleotides read TGTGCCAGCAGTGACGGTAGCCTTGAGGGGCCTCGAAATGAGCAGTTCTTC. Translation gives CASSDGSLEGPRNEQFF. The chain couples TRBV6-4 to TRBJ2-1, with D perhaps matching TRBD1 or TRBD2 (5 bases each). Germline CDR1 is MRHNA and CDR2 is SNTAGT. This CDR3 has 17 residues. The V end lost 2 bases, the J end lost 7 bases, and 21 bases lay between the germline ends.

The chain combines TRBV6-4 with TRBJ2-1; 11 bases are a match to TRBD2. This CDR3 is built from 16 residues. Per germline, CDR1 MRHNA and CDR2 SNTAGT. V lost 2 bases and J lost 5; bases outside the gene matches: 5. CDR3 nucleotide sequence: TGTGCCAGCAGTGACGCCGGGACTAGCGGCCACAATGAGCAGTTCTTC. Translation gives CASSDAGTSGHNEQFF.

The rearrangement uses TRBV6-4 and TRBJ2-7, with 9 bases that match TRBD2. The CDR3 loop spans 15 amino acids. J was trimmed by 6 bases and V by 2 bases; bases with no gene match: 8. Germline V CDR1 and CDR2: MRHNA, SNTAGT. The CDR3 region has the DNA TGTGCCAGCAGTGACGTGGCTAGCGGGGTTTCCGAGCAGTACTTC. This encodes CASSDVASGVSEQYF.

CDR3 region: CASSFDESGGYTF. The CDR3 nucleotides read TGTGCCAGCAGCTTCGATGAAAGTGGTGGCTACACCTTC. The chain links TRBV7-9 to TRBJ1-2; D unclear. Germline lookup yields CDR1 SEHNR and CDR2 FQNEAQ (reference sequence). V dropped 3 bases and J dropped 7 bases, with 12 bases sitting between them. This CDR3 has 13 amino acids.

The genes are TRBV5-1 and TRBJ2-2; 14 nucleotides agree with TRBD2. After removal of 0 bases from V and 5 bases from J, the junction contained 6 bases not matched to a gene. The germline V gene encodes CDR1 SGHRS and CDR2 YFSETQ. The CDR3 has 18 residues. Here the CDR3 DNA reads TGCGCCAGCAGCTTGGGACTAGCGGGAGGGCCGGAGACCGGGGAGCTGTTTTTT. Translated, it gives CASSLGLAGGPETGELFF.

This chain links TRBV5-4 with TRBJ2-7; no definite D call. CDR1 SGHNT and CDR2 YYREEE come from the germline V gene (reference sequence). V lost 4 bases to trimming and J lost 0 bases, with 11 bases between them. CDR3 length equals 14 residues. The CDR3 nucleotides read TGTGCCAGCAGCGGGGATTTTAGCTCCTACGAGCAGTACTTC. This codes for CASSGDFSSYEQYF.

The V gene is TRBV7-3, the J gene TRBJ2-7; 10 bases agree with TRBD2. There are 16 residues in the CDR3. Trimming cost V 2 bases and J 1 base; bases outside gene matches: 5. Germline loops: CDR1 SGHTA, CDR2 FQGTGA. The CDR3 coding sequence is TGTGCCAGCAGCTTAGCTAGCGGGAGTGGGTCCTACGAGCAGTACTTC. It specifies CASSLASGSGSYEQYF.

This sequence joins TRBV7-9 and TRBJ1-2; maybe TRBD1 (5 bases). The CDR3 length is 15 residues. V lost 7 bases and J 2 bases, leaving 17 bases between the germline ends. Germline V gene lookup returns CDR1 SEHNR and CDR2 FQNEAQ (reference sequence). The CDR3 DNA reads TGTGCCAGCACCCACGGGACTCACCCAAACTATGGCTACACCTTC. As protein: CASTHGTHPNYGYTF.

The chain employs TRBV4-1 and TRBJ2-3; perhaps TRBD1 as D (5 bases). The CDR3 is 14 residues long. The V end lost 3 bases, the J end lost 11 bases, and 18 bases lay between the germline ends. The germline V gene encodes CDR1 MGHRA and CDR2 YSYEKL. The CDR3 loop is CASSQGLDLGQQYF. The CDR3 coding sequence is TGCGCCAGCAGCCAGGGATTGGACCTCGGACAGCAGTATTTT.

The chain couples TRBV29-1 to TRBJ1-3; D uncertain. The CDR3 length is 12 residues. CDR1 and CDR2 (germline): SQVTM, ANQGSEA. V lost 4 bases and J 5 bases, leaving 9 bases between the germline ends. The CDR3 DNA reads TGCAGCGTTGCGGACCTTAGAAACACCATATATTTT. Translation: CSVADLRNTIYF.

The V gene is TRBV28, the J gene TRBJ1-2; D is possibly TRBD1 (6 bases). There are 16 residues in the CDR3. Germline V gives CDR1 MDHEN, CDR2 SYDVKM. The V end was cut by 4 bases, the J end by 6 bases, with 21 bases between. The DNA of the CDR3 is TGTGCCAGCAGTTCGGGGTCAGGGGCGGGTATCGATGGCTACACCTTC. Translated: CASSSGSGAGIDGYTF.

A single count supports this clone. The CDR3 DNA sequence: TGTGCCAGCAGCCAGGGGGACTACGAGCAGTACTTC. Protein: CASSQGDYEQYF. The chain carries TRBV11-3 and TRBJ2-7, with TRBD1 identical over 7 bases. The trim removed 5 bases at V and 3 bases at J, leaving 1 base unmatched. CDR3 length equals 12 residues. CDR1 is SGHNT, CDR2 YENEEA, per germline.

The CDR3 loop reads CAISESVTGGYGYTF. The CDR3 DNA reads as TGTGCCATCAGTGAGTCGGTAACAGGGGGCTATGGCTACACCTTC. The chain links TRBV10-3 to TRBJ1-2, with 8 bases that match TRBD1. Germline CDR1 and CDR2: ENHRY and SYGVKD. V lost 0 bases to trimming and J lost 4 bases; unmatched junction nucleotides: 4. This CDR3 is built from 15 residues.

The genes are TRBV30 and TRBJ1-5; D is unresolved. Germline CDR1 is GTSNPN and CDR2 is SVGIG (reference sequence). This CDR3 spans 14 amino acids. V shed 0 bases and J shed 6 bases, with 12 bases lying between them. DNA of the CDR3: TGTGCCTGGAGTGTACTGGGCCACGGTCAGCCCCAGCATTTT. It codes for CAWSVLGHGQPQHF. The full variable domain, completed using reference TRBV30 and TRBJ1-5, is SQTIHQWPATLVQPVGSPLSLECTVEGTSNPNLYWYRQAAGRGLQLLFYSVGIGQISSEVPQNLSASRPQDRQFILSSKKLLLSDSGFYLCAWSVLGHGQPQHFGDGTRLSIL.

DNA for the CDR3: TGTGCCTGGATATATGGACGGGGACTAGTCAGGAGCTATGGCTACACCTTC. Translating it yields CAWIYGRGLVRSYGYTF. The chain is built from TRBV30 and TRBJ1-2; D is possibly TRBD1 (5 bases). Germline CDR1 and CDR2: GTSNPN and SVGIG (reference sequence). This CDR3 is 17 amino acids long. Trimming left V 4 bases short and J 4 bases short, with 25 bases between.

J is TRBJ1-1 and V is TRBV6-1; the D is unclear. Germline values: CDR1 MNHNS, CDR2 SASEGT. The CDR3 contains 12 residues. V gave up 4 bases and J gave up 3 bases, with 6 bases separating them. This CDR3 is CASSGQYTEAFF. The CDR3 DNA follows: TGTGCCAGCAGTGGACAATACACTGAAGCTTTCTTT.

The chain links TRBV10-3 to TRBJ1-6, with TRBD1 as a possible D gene (5 bases). The ends were cut back, 3 bases at V and 5 bases at J, with 17 bases in the middle. In germline, CDR1 is ENHRY, CDR2 SYGVKD. This CDR3 has 17 residues. The DNA of the CDR3 is TGTGCCATCAGTGAATTTACGGGACGGTTTAATAATTCACCCCTCCACTTT. Translating gives CAISEFTGRFNNSPLHF.

This chain joins TRBV7-7 and TRBJ2-5; D possibly corresponds to TRBD1 (5 bases). Deletions cut 5 bases from V and 5 bases from J, with 12 bases between. Germline CDR1 reads SSHAT; CDR2 reads FNYEAQ (reference sequence). This CDR3 is built from 13 residues. The CDR3 is CASSLWTKETQYF. DNA for the CDR3: TGTGCCAGCAGCCTCTGGACAAAGGAGACCCAGTACTTC. Variable domain in full (rest from reference TRBV7-7 and TRBJ2-5): GAGVSQSPRYKVTKRGQDVTLRCDPISSHATLYWYQQALGQGPEFLTYFNYEAQPDKSGLPSDRFSAERPEGSISTLTIQRTEQRDSAMYRCASSLWTKETQYFGPGTRLLVL.

This chain uses TRBV6-1 with TRBJ2-5; D unresolved. Trimming took 5 bases from V and 3 from J, leaving 7 bases between them. The CDR3 sequence is 12 residues long. Germline lookup yields CDR1 MNHNS and CDR2 SASEGT. The CDR3 sequence: CASSPTEETQYF. The CDR3 DNA reads as TGTGCCAGCAGTCCCACAGAAGAGACCCAGTACTTC.

The chain carries TRBV30 and TRBJ1-5; no clear D. This CDR3 is 14 amino acids long. V lost 0 bases, J lost 3 bases, and 9 bases lay in between. CDR1 is GTSNPN and CDR2 is SVGIG in the germline V gene (reference sequence). The CDR3, as DNA: TGTGCCTGGAGTGTGATGACTTCCAATCAGCCCCAGCATTTT. It codes for CAWSVMTSNQPQHF.